Listed here are 21 T cell receptor beta chains from one sample, sequenced in a study of blood T cell repertoires in COVID-19. Some clones are missing from TCRdb's copy, which holds only in-frame ones; the method was immunoSEQ multiplex PCR. This table holds roughly 330,000 clones, over 75% found once. The sample taken for sequencing was PBMCs or T cells enriched from blood (not recorded which). Receptors originate from a woman in her thirties who had recovered from COVID-19.

There are a few counts of this clone. The chain joins TRBV11-3 to TRBJ2-1; weak D call: TRBD2 (6 bases). Trimming stripped 1 base from V and 0 bases from J, with 13 bases between. Germline CDR1 SGHNT, CDR2 YENEEA. This CDR3 is 17 amino acids long. CDR3 in amino acids: CASSLGGARSSYNEQFF. CDR3 DNA: TGTGCCAGCAGCTTAGGCGGGGCCCGAAGCTCCTACAATGAGCAGTTCTTC. Complete variable domain (other parts from reference TRBV11-3 and TRBJ2-1): EAGVVQSPRYKIIEKKQPVAFWCNPISGHNTLYWYLQNLGQGPELLIRYENEEAVDDSQLPKDRFSAERLKGVDSTLKIQPAELGDSAVYLCASSLGGARSSYNEQFFGPGTRLTVL.

V and J are TRBV6-5 and TRBJ2-2; D might be TRBD1 (6 bases). From germline, CDR1 is MNHEY and CDR2 SVGAGI. With 6 bases removed from V and 6 bases from J, the gap between germline ends came to 11 bases. The CDR3 is 13 amino acids. CDR3 sequence (DNA): TGTGCCAGCAGCCCGACAGGCCCCGGGGAGCTGTTTTTT. This codes for CASSPTGPGELFF.

V is TRBV19 and J is TRBJ1-2; 7 nucleotides match TRBD1. The V gene end was trimmed by 6 bases and the J gene end by 8 bases; junction bases not matched to a gene: 12. From germline, CDR1 is LNHDA and CDR2 SQIVND (reference sequence). The CDR3 consists of 14 residues. DNA for the CDR3: TGTGCCAGTAGGAACAGGGGACCGGGGGAAGGCTACACCTTC. This sequence encodes CASRNRGPGEGYTF. Drawing the rest from reference TRBV19 and TRBJ1-2, the complete variable domain is DGGITQSPKYLFRKEGQNVTLSCEQNLNHDAMYWYRQDPGQGLRLIYYSQIVNDFQKGDIAEGYSVSREKKESFPLTVTSAQKNPTAFYLCASRNRGPGEGYTFGSGTRLTVV.

This clone was detected only once. This chain links TRBV12-3 or TRBV12-4 with TRBJ1-5, with D uncertain. The germline V and J ends were trimmed by 2 bases and 4 bases, with 6 bases remaining between them. This CDR3 region has 13 residues. CDR3 in amino acids: CASSLTRNQPQHF. For the CDR3, the DNA is TGTGCCAGCAGTTTAACGCGAAATCAGCCCCAGCATTTT.

The chain couples TRBV4-2 to TRBJ2-2; 11 nucleotides match TRBD1. The CDR3 is 16 residues long. V was clipped by 2 bases and J by 5 bases; unmatched bases: 4. Germline V lookup: CDR1 LGHNA, CDR2 YNFKEQ. The CDR3 spells CASSQLDRGLTGELFF. The CDR3 DNA reads TGTGCCAGCAGCCAACTGGACAGGGGGCTGACCGGGGAGCTGTTTTTT.

The V call is TRBV5-1, the J call TRBJ1-2; D is ambiguous. Per germline, CDR1 SGHRS and CDR2 YFSETQ. The length of the CDR3 is 12 residues. The V end was cut by 4 bases, the J end by 3 bases, with 7 bases between. CDR3 protein: CASSGEDYGYTF. CDR3 bases: TGCGCCAGCAGCGGGGAGGACTATGGCTACACCTTC.

The chain carries TRBV19 and TRBJ1-2, with D unresolved. Germline V gene lookup returns CDR1 LNHDA and CDR2 SQIVND (reference sequence). The V end lost 5 bases, the J end lost 1 base, and 8 bases lay between the germline ends. CDR3 size: 13 residues. The CDR3 sequence is CASSPGDNYGYTF. CDR3 sequence (DNA): TGTGCCAGTAGTCCCGGGGATAACTATGGCTACACCTTC. Variable domain in full (rest from reference TRBV19 and TRBJ1-2): DGGITQSPKYLFRKEGQNVTLSCEQNLNHDAMYWYRQDPGQGLRLIYYSQIVNDFQKGDIAEGYSVSREKKESFPLTVTSAQKNPTAFYLCASSPGDNYGYTFGSGTRLTVV.

The rearrangement joins TRBV15 to TRBJ1-2, with D unclear. Trimming cost V 5 bases and J 4 bases, with 20 bases left between them. The CDR3 has 16 amino acids. The germline gives CDR1 LNHNV, CDR2 YYDKDF (reference sequence). Here the CDR3 reads CATSAPQYGSSYGYTF. In DNA form, the CDR3 reads TGTGCCACCAGCGCACCTCAATACGGTTCCTCCTATGGCTACACCTTC.

This chain connects TRBV5-1 to TRBJ1-6, with D tentatively TRBD1 (5 bases). V was shortened by 0 bases and J by 7 bases, with 11 bases between the two germline ends. This CDR3 is built from 15 residues. Germline V gives CDR1 SGHRS, CDR2 YFSETQ. Here the CDR3 reads CASSLVTGKNSPLHF. Here the CDR3 DNA reads TGCGCCAGCAGCTTGGTAACAGGAAAAAATTCACCCCTCCACTTT.

This chain connects TRBV30 to TRBJ1-1, with a possible D match to TRBD1 (6 bases). The germline V and J ends were trimmed by 0 bases and 1 base, with 15 bases remaining between them. Germline V gene lookup returns CDR1 GTSNPN and CDR2 SVGIG (reference sequence). The CDR3 has 16 amino acids. The CDR3 bases are TGTGCCTGGAGTGTCTTTTATCACAGGGAGAACACTGAAGCTTTCTTT. Translation: CAWSVFYHRENTEAFF.

The rearrangement links TRBV10-3 to TRBJ2-1, with a possible D match to TRBD1 (5 bases). Trimming shortened V by 3 bases and J by 7 bases, and 10 bases separated the two germline ends. From germline, CDR1 is ENHRY and CDR2 SYGVKD. The CDR3 has 13 amino acids. The CDR3 DNA reads as TGTGCCATCAGTGACCCCAGGGTAAATGAGCAGTTCTTC. Amino acid sequence: CAISDPRVNEQFF.

This sequence joins TRBV19 and TRBJ1-3, with D perhaps TRBD1 (6 bases). Germline lookup yields CDR1 LNHDA and CDR2 SQIVND (reference sequence). V lost 0 bases to trimming and J lost 4 bases, with 10 bases between them. CDR3 length: 15 amino acids. CDR3 nucleotides: TGTGCCAGTAGTATAGAAACAGGGTTCGGAAACACCATATATTTT. Its protein is CASSIETGFGNTIYF.

This clone turned up a few times. The gene calls are TRBV3-1 (or the pseudogene TRBV3-2) and TRBJ1-1; D perhaps matches TRBD1 (6 bases). In germline, CDR1 is LGHDT, CDR2 YNNKEL (reference sequence). With 0 bases removed from V and 10 bases from J, the gap between germline ends came to 12 bases. There are 13 residues in the CDR3. DNA for the CDR3: TGTGCCAGCAGCCAAGATACCAGGGGCCGAGCTTTCTTT. The encoded protein is CASSQDTRGRAFF.

This chain connects TRBV7-6 to TRBJ2-7, with 7 bases aligning to TRBD2. CDR1 is SGHVS, CDR2 FNYEAQ, per germline. This CDR3 comprises 15 residues. Trimming took 6 bases from V and 3 from J; bases not matched to a gene: 11. CDR3 DNA: TGTGCCAGCAGTCCCGAGGGAGGGGCTTTCTACGAGCAGTACTTC. Translation: CASSPEGGAFYEQYF.

The V call is TRBV5-1, the J call TRBJ1-1; 7 nucleotides agree with TRBD1. CDR3 size: 19 residues. The germline gives CDR1 SGHRS, CDR2 YFSETQ. V shed 4 bases and J 5 bases; nucleotides not matched to a gene: 23. This CDR3 reads CASSHLLLKGAGMDTEAFF. As DNA, the CDR3 is TGCGCCAGCAGCCACCTCTTACTAAAGGGGGCGGGTATGGATACTGAAGCTTTCTTT.

The chain employs TRBV10-2 and TRBJ1-4; D not certain. The germline V gene has CDR1 WSHSY and CDR2 SAAADI. Trimming took 2 bases from V and 6 from J, leaving 7 bases between them. There are 13 residues in the CDR3. This chain's CDR3 is CASSEDTDEKLFF. The CDR3 DNA is TGCGCCAGCAGTGAGGACACAGATGAAAAACTGTTTTTT.

V and J are TRBV28 and TRBJ1-2, with D perhaps matching TRBD1 (6 bases). In germline, CDR1 is MDHEN, CDR2 SYDVKM. The CDR3 runs 17 residues. The V gene lost 1 base and the J gene lost 3 bases, with 18 bases spanning the gap. DNA of the CDR3: TGTGCCAGCAGTTTATCGCTTCAACAGGGCAGTGACTATGGCTACACCTTC. Translation: CASSLSLQQGSDYGYTF.

This chain connects TRBV19 to TRBJ2-5, with 8 bases identical to TRBD1. The V segment lost 2 bases and the J segment 1 base; nucleotides outside the gene matches: 6. Germline-derived CDR1 and CDR2 are LNHDA and SQIVND (reference sequence). The CDR3 is 16 amino acids. CDR3 region: CASSILGQGLQETQYF. Here the CDR3 DNA reads TGTGCCAGTAGTATACTTGGACAGGGACTCCAAGAGACCCAGTACTTC.

This chain connects TRBV19 to TRBJ1-3, with 8 bases matching TRBD1. The CDR3 contains 15 residues. From germline, CDR1 is LNHDA and CDR2 SQIVND (reference sequence). J lost 3 bases, V lost 7 bases, and 8 bases had no gene match. DNA of the CDR3: TGTGCCAGTACCATGGACAGGGAGGATGGAAACACCATATATTTT. Amino acids: CASTMDREDGNTIYF.

The J gene is TRBJ1-2, the V gene TRBV12-3 or TRBV12-4, with a weak D call TRBD1 (5 bases). This CDR3 has 12 amino acids. V dropped 7 bases and J dropped 9 bases, with 15 bases sitting between them. The CDR3 loop is CASTPGGGSYTF. The DNA for the CDR3 is TGTGCCAGCACCCCGGGGGGGGGAAGCTACACCTTC.

The gene calls are TRBV28 and TRBJ1-3; D uncertain. The CDR3 has 15 amino acids. Germline V gene data show CDR1 as MDHEN and CDR2 as SYDVKM. V was pared by 3 bases and J by 4 bases, with 13 bases between. Here the CDR3 reads CASSFGETLGNTIYF. CDR3 coding DNA: TGTGCCAGCAGTTTTGGAGAGACGCTCGGAAACACCATATATTTT.